Listed below are T cell receptor beta chains from one sample, sequenced in a study of blood T cell repertoires in COVID-19. Libraries were prepared by immunoSEQ multiplex PCR; TCRdb keeps only in-frame clonotypes and omits some of them. Of 200,000 to 250,000 clones in the sample, about 80% were seen once. What was sequenced was PBMCs or T cells enriched from blood (not recorded which). These TCRs come from a woman in her 40s with acute COVID-19. The CDR3 runs from the conserved cysteine through the conserved F or W. The order of the fields is J gene, V gene, CDR3 protein.

TRBJ1-5 | TRBV27 | CASSLSIGVQPQHF
TRBJ2-7 | TRBV29-1 | CSVVPLRDRGFEQYF
TRBJ2-7 | TRBV9 | CASSPSTRYYEQYF
TRBJ2-7 | TRBV21-1 | CASSRGTVSSYEQYF
TRBJ2-1 | TRBV30 | CAWSLAGPNEQFF
TRBJ2-1 | TRBV29-1 | CSGLLAGPTTPDNEQFF
TRBJ1-5 | TRBV19 | CASSIIGQSGQPQHF
TRBJ2-1 | TRBV11-2 | CASSSLEGLGSYNEQFF
TRBJ2-2 | TRBV30 | CAWRQSTNTGELFF
TRBJ2-1 | TRBV5-4 | CASSSGTSSYNEQFF
TRBJ1-6 | TRBV4-2 | CASSQDRNYNSPLHF
TRBJ2-2 | TRBV12-3/TRBV12-4 | CASKTTGTGELFF
TRBJ1-1 | TRBV9 | CASSVAEWAGGSNTEAFF
TRBJ2-1 | TRBV11-2 | CASSLSSGKHNEQFF
TRBJ2-5 | TRBV7-3 | CASSLSAGWGETQYF
TRBJ2-7 | TRBV30 | CAWTSGNEQYF
TRBJ2-3 | TRBV24-1 | CATSEPGGRTDTQYF
TRBJ1-3 | TRBV6-1 | CASSEVQGSTIYF
TRBJ2-2 | TRBV18 | CASSPPSSLASAGELFF
TRBJ2-3 | TRBV3-1/TRBV3-2 | CASSGEAVKDTQYF
TRBJ1-6 | TRBV3-1/TRBV3-2 | CASSQEGTGYSPLHF
TRBJ2-2 | TRBV10-2 | CASSESSQGNTGELFF
TRBJ2-7 | TRBV5-1 | CASSLAWGASGDEQYF
TRBJ1-1 | TRBV7-2 | CASSSRQGAQTKAFF
TRBJ2-5 | TRBV24-1 | CATSDFATGKETQYF
TRBJ2-7 | TRBV19 | CASSMGRESGEQYF
TRBJ1-1 | TRBV5-1 | CASSLEGQRNTEAFF